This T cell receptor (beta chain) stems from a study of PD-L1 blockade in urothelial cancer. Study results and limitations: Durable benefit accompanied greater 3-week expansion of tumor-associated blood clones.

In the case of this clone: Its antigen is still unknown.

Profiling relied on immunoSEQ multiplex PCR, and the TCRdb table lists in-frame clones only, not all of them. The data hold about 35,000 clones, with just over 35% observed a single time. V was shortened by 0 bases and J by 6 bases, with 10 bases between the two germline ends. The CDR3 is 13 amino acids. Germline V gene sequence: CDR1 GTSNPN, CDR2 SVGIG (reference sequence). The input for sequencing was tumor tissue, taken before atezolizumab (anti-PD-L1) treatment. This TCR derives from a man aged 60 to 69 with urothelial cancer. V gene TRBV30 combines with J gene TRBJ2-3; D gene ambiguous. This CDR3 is CAWSVRERDTQYF. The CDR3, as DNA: TGTGCCTGGAGTGTAAGGGAAAGGGATACGCAGTATTTT.